Described below is a single T cell receptor beta chain sequence and its context. This sample was included in a study of CD8+ T cells in alopecia areata. Per the germline V gene, CDR1 is SGDLS and CDR2 is YYNGEE. The length of the CDR3 is 16 residues. The ends lost 0 bases at V and 0 bases at J; junction bases unmatched: 3. cDNA reverse transcribed from extracted RNA served as the sequencing template. Method: immunoSEQ multiplex PCR; TCRdb's copy keeps in-frame clones and lacks some. This sample has about 140,000 clones; 86% occur once, and the top ten carry around 14%. Treatment specified: oral pan-JAK inhibitor, 5-10 mg twice daily.

The rearrangement links TRBV9 to TRBJ1-1; TRBD1 aligns across 9 bases. The origin of this receptor is a human donor with alopecia areata. Here the sequenced sample was CD8+ T cells sorted from blood, taken at week 4, from a patient treated with tofacitinib. This chain's CDR3 is CASSVEGDRVNTEAFF. In nucleotides, the CDR3 is TGTGCCAGCAGCGTAGAGGGGGACAGGGTGAACACTGAAGCTTTCTTT.